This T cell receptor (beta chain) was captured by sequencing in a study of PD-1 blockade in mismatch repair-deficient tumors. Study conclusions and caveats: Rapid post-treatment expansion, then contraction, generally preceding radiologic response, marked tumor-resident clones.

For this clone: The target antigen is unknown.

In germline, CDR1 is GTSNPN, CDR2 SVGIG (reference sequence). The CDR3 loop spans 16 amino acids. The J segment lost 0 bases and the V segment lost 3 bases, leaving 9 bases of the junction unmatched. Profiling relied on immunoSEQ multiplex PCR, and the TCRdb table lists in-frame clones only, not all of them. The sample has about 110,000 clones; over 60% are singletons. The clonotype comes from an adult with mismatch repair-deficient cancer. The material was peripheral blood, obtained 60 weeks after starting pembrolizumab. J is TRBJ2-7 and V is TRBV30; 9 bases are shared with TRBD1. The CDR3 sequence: CAWSPSGTGPSYEQYF. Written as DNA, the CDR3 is TGTGCCTGGAGCCCCTCGGGGACAGGGCCCTCCTACGAGCAGTACTTC.